The next 31 T cell receptor beta chains were all read from a single sample in a study of response to subunit inactivated influenza vaccine. Using its own MiXCR run on the RT-PCR reads, TCRdb lists one record per CDR3 protein. The table has a few hundred thousand distinct CDR3 sequences, roughly a fifth seen once; the top ten hold more than 8.5%. The material was PBMCs from blood, obtained approximately 20 months after vaccination. These receptors were taken from a man between 50 and 69 years old who received an inactivated influenza vaccine.

V usage is TRBV11-1 and J usage is TRBJ1-4; TRBD1 might be the D (6 bases). Germline assignment: CDR1 SGHAT and CDR2 FQDESV (reference sequence). The V end was cut by 8 bases, the J end by 5 bases, with 30 bases between. The CDR3 loop spans 19 amino acids. DNA for the CDR3: TGTGCCAGCTTGCCGGGACCGGGACACATTTCAGTCGGGAATGAAAAACTGTTTTTT. Amino acids: CASLPGPGHISVGNEKLFF.

The chain recombines TRBV12-3 or TRBV12-4 with TRBJ1-5; D gene ambiguous. V lost 7 bases, J lost 1 base, and 14 bases lay in between. The CDR3 runs 15 residues. The CDR3 loop reads CASTRSSGSNQPQHF. CDR3 in DNA: TGTGCCAGCACCCGATCCTCCGGGAGCAATCAGCCCCAGCATTTT.

The V call is TRBV20-1, the J call TRBJ2-1; 7 bases are shared with TRBD2. V trimming: 6 bases; J trimming: 0 bases; junction bases outside the gene matches: 8. CDR1 and CDR2 from the germline V gene are DFQATT and SNEGSKA (reference sequence). The CDR3 has 15 amino acids. The CDR3 DNA reads as TGCAGTGCCCACCGTCTAGCGGACTCCTACAATGAGCAGTTCTTC. Amino acid sequence: CSAHRLADSYNEQFF.

The CDR3 loop is CASSLEPALKEKLFF. The CDR3 coding sequence is TGCGCCAGCAGCTTGGAACCTGCCCTTAAGGAAAAACTGTTTTTT. The chain has TRBV5-1 and TRBJ1-4; D is unresolved. This CDR3 is built from 15 residues. V was clipped by 0 bases and J by 8 bases, with 14 bases between them. Germline V gene lookup returns CDR1 SGHRS and CDR2 YFSETQ.

V usage is TRBV11-2 and J usage is TRBJ2-3, with 9 bases identical to TRBD1. Germline V lookup: CDR1 SGHAT, CDR2 FQNNGV. The CDR3 runs to 16 residues. J was trimmed by 5 bases and V by 3 bases; bases with no gene match: 9. The DNA for the CDR3 is TGTGCCAGCAGCTTGTGGGGACAGGGAGGAGTAGATACGCAGTATTTT. It is translated as CASSLWGQGGVDTQYF.

This clonotype was recorded many times. CDR3 coding DNA: TGTGCCACCAGCAGAGAGAGGGGTACTGAAGCTTTCTTT. Its protein is CATSRERGTEAFF. The chain carries TRBV15 and TRBJ1-1; possible D gene TRBD1, 5 bases. CDR3 size: 13 residues. Deletions cut 0 bases from V and 5 bases from J, with 7 bases between. Germline CDR1 reads LNHNV; CDR2 reads YYDKDF (reference sequence).

This chain connects TRBV20-1 to TRBJ2-5, with TRBD2 identical over 11 bases. The germline V gene encodes CDR1 DFQATT and CDR2 SNEGSKA (reference sequence). V dropped 8 bases and J dropped 3; count of bases not matched to a gene: 8. The CDR3 extends over 14 amino acids. DNA for the CDR3: TGCAGTCGGCTAGCGGGAGGTCCAAAAGAGACCCAGTACTTC. It yields the protein CSRLAGGPKETQYF.

The rearrangement links TRBV18 to TRBJ2-6, with D maybe TRBD1 (6 bases). Germline CDR1 reads KGHSH; CDR2 reads LQKENI. There are 17 residues in the CDR3. V dropped 6 bases and J dropped 2 bases, with 17 bases sitting between them. The CDR3 protein is CASSLNRVQAGANVLTF. CDR3 nucleotide sequence: TGTGCCAGCTCGCTCAACAGGGTCCAGGCTGGGGCCAACGTCCTGACTTTC.

The gene calls are TRBV21-1 and TRBJ2-7; TRBD2, as called in the table, went unchecked against the DNA. TRBV21-1 is a pseudogene. The CDR3 consists of 16 residues. This CDR3 reads CASSPETSGAIYEQYF. The CDR3 DNA follows: TGTGCCAGCAGCCCAGAGACTAGCGGGGCAATTTACGAGCAGTACTTC.

There are a few counts of this clonotype. The chain recombines TRBV20-1 with TRBJ2-5; no definite D call. CDR1 is DFQATT and CDR2 is SNEGSKA in the germline V gene (reference sequence). V lost 3 bases to trimming and J lost 4 bases, with 21 bases between them. This CDR3 spans 16 amino acids. CDR3 loop: CSASPTPEGSGETQYF. CDR3 nucleotides: TGCAGTGCTAGCCCAACACCGGAAGGGTCCGGAGAGACCCAGTACTTC.

Only a few counts were recorded for this clonotype. The chain joins TRBV15 to TRBJ1-2; 10 positions agree with TRBD1. Germline CDR1 is LNHNV and CDR2 is YYDKDF (reference sequence). This CDR3 is 15 amino acids long. J lost 6 bases, V lost 5 bases, and 9 bases had no gene match. The chain's CDR3 is CATSLRTGGADGYTF. In nucleotides, the CDR3 is TGTGCCACCAGCCTAAGGACAGGGGGGGCGGATGGCTACACCTTC.

This clonotype has just a few counts. The chain recombines TRBV19 with TRBJ1-1; D unclear. Per the germline V gene, CDR1 is LNHDA and CDR2 is SQIVND (reference sequence). The V end lost 2 bases, the J end lost 6 bases, and 7 bases lay between the germline ends. The CDR3 is 12 residues long. The CDR3 sequence is CASSISGAEAFF. The CDR3 coding sequence is TGTGCCAGTAGTATATCCGGGGCTGAAGCTTTCTTT.

The V call is TRBV29-1, the J call TRBJ2-1, with 13 bases fitting TRBD2. The CDR3 is made up of 16 amino acids. Trimming cost V 6 bases and J 5 bases; bases outside gene matches: 10. Germline V gene data show CDR1 as SQVTM and CDR2 as ANQGSEA. The CDR3 here is CSVKGLAGKLHNEQFF. The DNA of the CDR3 is TGCAGCGTAAAGGGACTAGCGGGGAAGCTACACAATGAGCAGTTCTTC.

This clonotype was recorded a few times. The J gene is TRBJ1-5, the V gene TRBV4-2; D remains ambiguous. This CDR3 region has 15 residues. The V gene lost 4 bases and the J gene lost 0 bases, with 10 bases spanning the gap. Germline V gene lookup returns CDR1 LGHNA and CDR2 YNFKEQ. CDR3 sequence reads: CASSPLINSNQPQHF. The CDR3 DNA is TGTGCCAGCAGCCCCCTAATAAATAGCAATCAGCCCCAGCATTTT.

V gene TRBV12-3 or TRBV12-4 combines with J gene TRBJ2-7; D might be TRBD1 (5 bases). The CDR3 sequence is 12 residues long. V lost 6 bases and J lost 4, with 10 bases in between. This CDR3 reads CASRSDRYEQYF. CDR3 nucleotides: TGTGCCAGCAGATCAGACAGATACGAGCAGTACTTC.

This chain joins TRBV4-2 and TRBJ1-3; D may be TRBD1 (5 bases). Germline V gene data show CDR1 as LGHNA and CDR2 as YNFKEQ. V gave up 0 bases and J gave up 5 bases, with 17 bases separating them. The CDR3 is 17 residues long. This CDR3 is CASSQDSRQSERNTIYF. In DNA form, the CDR3 reads TGTGCCAGCAGCCAAGATTCCCGACAGAGCGAGCGAAACACCATATATTTT.

This chain uses TRBV7-2 with TRBJ2-3; TRBD1 aligns across 11 bases. The CDR3 runs 12 residues. The ends lost 5 bases at V and 12 bases at J; junction bases unmatched: 4. Per the germline V gene, CDR1 is SGHTA and CDR2 is FQGNSA. CDR3: CASSRDRGGQYF. The CDR3 DNA reads as TGTGCCAGCAGCCGGGACAGGGGGGGTCAGTATTTT.

This clonotype was recorded at least ten times. The germline gene is not matched at one end of the junction; a read error may be the cause. For the CDR3, the DNA is TGTGCCAGCAGTCCGGACAGGGCAAATTCCCCCCTCCACTTT. This translates into CASSPDRANSPLHF. The chain combines TRBV12-3 or TRBV12-4 with TRBJ1-6, with 8 bases lining up with TRBD1. The CDR3 totals 14 residues.

This clonotype was seen only a few times. The chain employs TRBV6-2 or TRBV6-3 and TRBJ1-2, with 9 bases that match TRBD1. The CDR3 sequence is 14 residues long. Germline trimming cut 7 bases from V and 5 bases from J; bases unmatched to any gene: 8. CDR1 MNHEY and CDR2 SVGEGT come from the germline V gene. CDR3 nucleotides: TGTGCCAGCACCTCGGGACAGGGTTCTTATGGCTACACCTTC. It translates to CASTSGQGSYGYTF.

The V and J genes are TRBV4-3 and TRBJ2-5; D may be TRBD1 (5 bases). The CDR3 consists of 15 residues. The V and J ends lost 0 bases and 2 bases respectively, with 10 bases between them. Germline CDR1 is LGHNA and CDR2 is YSLEER. The DNA for the CDR3 is TGCGCCAGCAGCCAAGATGATGGGGCTCAAGAGACCCAGTACTTC. Amino acid sequence: CASSQDDGAQETQYF.

This clonotype was found a few times. The J gene is TRBJ1-2, the V gene TRBV6-2 or TRBV6-3; D call uncertain. Germline values: CDR1 MNHEY, CDR2 SVGEGT. The V gene lost 5 bases and the J gene lost 3 bases, with 16 bases spanning the gap. The CDR3 contains 15 residues. CDR3 amino acids: CASSLLAVTDYGYTF. The CDR3 DNA is TGTGCCAGCAGTCTCCTCGCGGTCACTGACTATGGCTACACCTTC.

This clonotype has only a few counts. The chain is built from TRBV6-1 and TRBJ1-6; D gene unclear. The germline V gene encodes CDR1 MNHNS and CDR2 SASEGT. Trimming left V 5 bases short and J 6 bases short, with 11 bases between. This CDR3 is built from 14 residues. In DNA, the CDR3 is TGTGCCAGCAGTCAGGCAGTTATTAATTCACCCCTCCACTTT. It specifies CASSQAVINSPLHF.

V gene TRBV20-1 combines with J gene TRBJ2-3, with 8 bases lining up with TRBD2. Germline V gene sequence: CDR1 DFQATT, CDR2 SNEGSKA (reference sequence). With 5 bases clipped from V and 6 bases from J, the junction kept 10 bases outside the gene matches. CDR3 size: 14 residues. The CDR3 here is CSAPRGGGPDTQYF. The CDR3 DNA sequence: TGCAGTGCTCCCCGGGGCGGGGGGCCGGATACGCAGTATTTT.

The chain combines TRBV29-1 with TRBJ2-2; 10 nucleotides line up with TRBD1. This CDR3 comprises 15 residues. The junction had 15 bases not matched to a gene; V was cut back by 4 bases and J by 13 bases. Germline V gives CDR1 SQVTM, CDR2 ANQGSEA. CDR3 DNA sequence: TGCAGCGTTGGCGGGACAGGGGTTGGGACCGGGAGGCTGTTTTTT. Translation: CSVGGTGVGTGRLFF.

This clonotype has only a few counts. The chain uses TRBV6-5 and TRBJ2-1, with D possibly TRBD2 on 7 matching bases. CDR1 is MNHEY, CDR2 SVGAGI, per germline. The CDR3 extends over 15 amino acids. V shed 5 bases and J shed 3 bases, with 14 bases lying between them. As DNA, the CDR3 is TGTGCCAGCAGTGTTCAAAGGGGGGGCTACAATGAGCAGTTCTTC. As protein: CASSVQRGGYNEQFF.

This clonotype occurred a few times. The chain joins TRBV24-1 to TRBJ1-5, with D perhaps TRBD1 (5 bases). This CDR3 comprises 14 residues. CDR1 is KGHDR, CDR2 SFDVKD, per germline. V dropped 7 bases and J dropped 3 bases, with 12 bases sitting between them. CDR3 loop: CATSPDRFNQPQHF. The DNA for the CDR3 is TGTGCCACCAGCCCCGACAGATTCAATCAGCCCCAGCATTTT.

CDR3 sequence: CASSQSPDGNYGYTF. CDR3 nucleotide sequence: TGTGCCAGCAGCCAAAGTCCGGACGGCAACTATGGCTACACCTTC. The chain carries TRBV11-1 and TRBJ1-2; D is unclear. The CDR3 loop spans 15 amino acids. Germline V gene lookup returns CDR1 SGHAT and CDR2 FQDESV (reference sequence). Trimming removed 5 bases from V and 2 bases from J, with 15 bases in between.

This clonotype was found a few times. This chain uses TRBV20-1 with TRBJ1-2, with 9 bases matching TRBD1. The CDR3 sequence is 15 residues long. Germline loops: CDR1 DFQATT, CDR2 SNEGSKA (reference sequence). With V trimmed by 5 bases and J by 4 bases, 11 bases remained unmatched. CDR3 nucleotides: TGCAGTGCTCCACCGGGGACAGGGAAGGGCTATGGCTACACCTTC. Translated, it gives CSAPPGTGKGYGYTF.

As to this clonotype: A much larger clone differs by one base, so this may be a read error. The rearrangement links TRBV5-6 to TRBJ2-7; D uncertain. The CDR3 runs 11 residues. CDR1 and CDR2 from the germline V gene are SGHDT and YYEEEE. CDR3 nucleotides: TGTGCCAGCAGCTTGGCCAACGAGCGGTACTTC. Translation: CASSLANERYF.

V and J are TRBV5-1 and TRBJ2-1; the D is unclear. The CDR3 totals 15 residues. Germline lookup yields CDR1 SGHRS and CDR2 YFSETQ. The germline V and J ends were trimmed by 0 bases and 5 bases, with 12 bases remaining between them. The CDR3 region is CASSLAKIVDNEQFF. The CDR3, as DNA: TGCGCCAGCAGCTTGGCCAAAATAGTTGACAATGAGCAGTTCTTC. Based on the CDR3 plus reference TRBV5-1 and TRBJ2-1, the full variable domain is KAGVTQTPRYLIKTRGQQVTLSCSPISGHRSVSWYQQTPGQGLQFLFEYFSETQRNKGNFPGRFSGRQFSNSRSEMNVSTLELGDSALYLCASSLAKIVDNEQFFGPGTRLTVL.

This clonotype was seen a handful of times. This chain joins TRBV19 and TRBJ1-5; 9 nucleotides match TRBD1. CDR3 length: 15 amino acids. Trimming cost V 4 bases and J 6 bases; bases outside gene matches: 7. CDR1 and CDR2 from the germline V gene are LNHDA and SQIVND (reference sequence). CDR3 DNA: TGTGCCAGTAGTAGGGGGACAGGGAGCGGTCAGCCCCAGCATTTT. Translation gives CASSRGTGSGQPQHF.